The T cell receptor beta chain described here comes from a study of cytomegalovirus exposure and HLA in healthy donors. Study-level points and caveats: The study flagged 150 to 200 TCR beta chains as cytomegalovirus-associated.

A word on this clone: Antigen: not known.

Primers included in the PCR were 60 Vbeta and 13 Jbeta primers. Sequencing was performed with immunoSEQ multiplex PCR; in TCRdb, only in-frame clones are kept and a portion is missing. The table shows about 140,000 clones, with 70% to 85% occurring only once. This CDR3 is 11 amino acids long. Germline values: CDR1 SEHNR, CDR2 FQNEAQ (reference sequence). V was cut by 6 bases and J by 6 bases, with 9 bases left in between. The origin of this receptor is a man aged 30-40 years in good health and CMV-seropositive. The V call is TRBV7-9, the J call TRBJ2-7; no clear D. Specimen: PBMCs. This CDR3 is CASSFSSEQYF. Written as DNA, the CDR3 is TGTGCCAGCAGTTTTAGCTCCGAGCAGTACTTC.